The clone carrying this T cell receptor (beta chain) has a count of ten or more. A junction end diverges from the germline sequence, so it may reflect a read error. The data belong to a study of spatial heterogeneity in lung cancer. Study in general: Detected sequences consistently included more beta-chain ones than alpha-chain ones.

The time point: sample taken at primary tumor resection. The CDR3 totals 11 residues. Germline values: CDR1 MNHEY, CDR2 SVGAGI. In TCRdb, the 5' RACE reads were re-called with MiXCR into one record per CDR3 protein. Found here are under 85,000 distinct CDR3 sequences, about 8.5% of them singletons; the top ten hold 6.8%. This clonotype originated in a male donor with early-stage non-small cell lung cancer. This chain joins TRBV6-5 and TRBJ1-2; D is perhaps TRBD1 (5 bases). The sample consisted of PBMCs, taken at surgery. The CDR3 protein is CASSYGRDVHF. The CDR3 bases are TGTGCCAGCAGTTACGGCCGGGACGTCCACTTC.